A selection of T cell receptor beta chains follows, all from one sample in a study of cytomegalovirus exposure and HLA in healthy donors. Assay: immunoSEQ multiplex PCR; the TCRdb copy retains only in-frame clones and omits some. The repertoire consists of around 170,000 clones, with around 78% occurring once and the leading ten covering about 1.6%. Sequences were obtained from PBMCs. The receptors derive from a man aged 35 to 55 in good health and CMV-seronegative. Both conserved end residues are part of each CDR3. Each record gives: D gene, clone size, V gene, J gene, CDR3 protein, CDR3 DNA. D genes are given only for firm matches. Clone size appears in some rows only: once, few, many, or a class for an expanded clone.

-	-	TRBV5-1	TRBJ2-3	CASSLRGGDTQYF	TGCGCCAGCAGCTTGAGGGGGGGGGATACGCAGTATTTT
TRBD1	-	TRBV28	TRBJ2-7	CASSAPGQGTYEQYF	TGTGCCAGCAGTGCGCCGGGACAGGGCACCTACGAGCAGTACTTC
-	once	TRBV7-3	TRBJ2-3	CASSLGHTDTQYF	TGTGCCAGCAGCTTAGGACACACAGATACGCAGTATTTT
-	-	TRBV7-9	TRBJ1-2	CSSSLVGGNYGYTF	TGTTCCAGCAGCTTAGTTGGGGGCAACTATGGCTACACCTTC
-	few	TRBV6-1	TRBJ2-5	CASRLRDYQETQYF	TGTGCCAGCAGGCTACGGGACTACCAAGAGACCCAGTACTTC
TRBD2	-	TRBV5-1	TRBJ2-3	CASLTRGGTDTQYF	TGCGCCAGCCTGACCCGGGGGGGCACAGATACGCAGTATTTT
TRBD1	once	TRBV7-9	TRBJ1-1	CASSPGTGGGMNTEAFF	TGTGCCAGCAGCCCCGGGACAGGGGGCGGGATGAACACTGAAGCTTTCTTT
TRBD2	-	TRBV11-2	TRBJ2-3	CASQGTITDTQYF	TGTGCCAGCCAAGGGACTATCACAGATACGCAGTATTTT
TRBD2	-	TRBV9	TRBJ2-1	CASSVAASGREQFF	TGTGCCAGCAGCGTAGCGGCTAGCGGGAGGGAGCAGTTCTTC
TRBD2	-	TRBV19	TRBJ2-7	CASCPGTSPSYEQYF	TGTGCCAGTTGTCCCGGGACTAGTCCCTCCTACGAGCAGTACTTC
TRBD1	-	TRBV19	TRBJ1-5	CASTPDRGKRNQPQHF	TGTGCCAGTACCCCGGACAGGGGTAAGCGAAATCAGCCCCAGCATTTT
-	once	TRBV5-1	TRBJ1-2	CASSLGQSYGYTF	TGCGCCAGCAGCTTGGGACAGAGCTATGGCTACACCTTC
TRBD2	-	TRBV30	TRBJ2-3	CACHWTSGSTDTQYF	TGTGCCTGTCACTGGACTAGCGGTAGCACAGATACGCAGTATTTT
-	-	TRBV12-5	TRBJ2-5	CASGPRGGPETQYF	TGTGCTAGTGGTCCTCGAGGCGGCCCGGAGACCCAGTACTTC
-	-	TRBV11-3	TRBJ2-1	CASSHRMESNEQFF	TGTGCCAGCAGCCACCGCATGGAGTCCAATGAGCAGTTCTTC
TRBD1	-	TRBV7-8	TRBJ2-1	CASWETGDNEQFF	TGTGCCAGCTGGGAGACAGGGGACAATGAGCAGTTCTTC
TRBD2	once	TRBV5-1	TRBJ2-2	CASSLPSGANTGELFF	TGCGCCAGCAGCTTACCTAGCGGAGCGAACACCGGGGAGCTGTTTTTT
-	-	TRBV7-9	TRBJ1-1	CSSSLLQTGNTEAFF	TGTTCCAGCAGCTTATTACAGACAGGGAACACTGAAGCTTTCTTT
TRBD2	-	TRBV11-3	TRBJ2-1	CASSYGTSGSEEQFF	TGTGCCAGCAGCTACGGGACTAGCGGGAGTGAGGAGCAGTTCTTC
TRBD1	-	TRBV30	TRBJ1-1	CAWNPRTGGAFF	TGTGCCTGGAACCCTCGGACAGGTGGGGCTTTCTTT
-	-	TRBV27	TRBJ2-7	CASSFRTAYEQYF	TGTGCCAGCAGTTTCAGGACAGCCTACGAGCAGTACTTC
-	-	TRBV15	TRBJ2-7	CATSRRSGISYEQYF	TGTGCCACCAGCAGAAGGTCAGGTATTTCGTACGAGCAGTACTTC
-	-	TRBV11-2	TRBJ2-1	CASSLWSRNNEQFF	TGTGCCAGCAGCTTATGGAGCAGAAACAATGAGCAGTTCTTC
TRBD1	many	TRBV5-6	TRBJ1-1	CASSNQDRPMNTEAFF	TGTGCCAGCAGCAACCAGGACAGGCCAATGAACACTGAAGCTTTCTTT
TRBD2	once	TRBV2	TRBJ2-7	CASSAGLAGEQYF	TGTGCCAGCAGCGCCGGACTAGCGGGCGAGCAGTACTTC
-	-	TRBV19	TRBJ1-2	CASSPGTLSIWGYTF	TGTGCCAGTAGTCCCGGGACTCTCTCCATATGGGGCTACACCTTC
-	-	TRBV5-6	TRBJ1-1	CASSLDWTPGAEAFF	TGTGCCAGCAGCTTGGATTGGACCCCGGGGGCTGAAGCTTTCTTT
-	-	TRBV7-8	TRBJ2-1	CASSRGQGKVNEQFF	TGTGCCAGCAGCCGTGGGCAGGGGAAGGTCAATGAGCAGTTCTTC
-	-	TRBV7-2	TRBJ2-7	CASSSQQGYEQYF	TGTGCCAGCAGCAGTCAACAGGGCTACGAGCAGTACTTC
TRBD2	-	TRBV19	TRBJ2-4	CASSVGWEGLAKNSQYF	TGTGCCAGTAGTGTTGGGTGGGAGGGTTTAGCCAAAAACAGTCAGTACTTC
-	-	TRBV5-1	TRBJ1-2	CASSLDLQGNYGYTF	TGCGCCAGCAGCTTGGACTTACAGGGCAACTATGGCTACACCTTC
TRBD1	-	TRBV27	TRBJ1-4	CASIAQGADNEKLFF	TGTGCCAGCATCGCCCAGGGGGCAGATAATGAAAAACTGTTTTTT
-	-	TRBV5-1	TRBJ2-2	CASSLTPQTGELFF	TGCGCCAGCAGCTTGACCCCCCAGACCGGGGAGCTGTTTTTT
TRBD1	-	TRBV7-8	TRBJ2-2	CASSVDRGKGGELFF	TGTGCCAGCAGCGTTGACAGGGGGAAGGGCGGGGAGCTGTTTTTT
-	few	TRBV11-2	TRBJ1-2	CASSSSGYYGYTF	TGTGCCAGCAGCTCCTCAGGTTACTATGGCTACACCTTC
TRBD2	-	TRBV4-1	TRBJ2-3	CASSQAQREGGDTQYF	TGCGCCAGCAGCCAAGCTCAGCGGGAGGGGGGGGATACGCAGTATTTT
TRBD2	-	TRBV6-1	TRBJ2-5	CASSEREGYQETQYF	TGTGCCAGCAGTGAACGGGAGGGGTACCAAGAGACCCAGTACTTC
TRBD2	-	TRBV29-1	TRBJ2-1	CSVEVAGREQFF	TGCAGCGTTGAGGTAGCGGGGAGAGAGCAGTTCTTC
TRBD1	-	TRBV7-9	TRBJ1-5	CSSSLGQGSNQPQHF	TGTTCCAGCAGCTTAGGACAGGGCAGCAATCAGCCCCAGCATTTT
-	-	TRBV19	TRBJ2-5	CASSASPQETQYF	TGTGCCAGTAGTGCCAGTCCCCAAGAGACCCAGTACTTC
TRBD1	-	TRBV7-8	TRBJ2-6	CASSALTGGQIHDGANVLTF	TGTGCCAGCAGCGCCCTGACAGGGGGCCAAATTCATGATGGGGCCAACGTCCTGACTTTC
-	-	TRBV6-5	TRBJ1-1	CASRPQVNTEAFF	TGTGCCAGCAGGCCCCAGGTGAACACTGAAGCTTTCTTT
TRBD1	-	TRBV5-1	TRBJ1-1	CASSREGANGEAFF	TGCGCCAGCAGCCGGGAGGGGGCGAATGGTGAAGCTTTCTTT
TRBD2	-	TRBV7-9	TRBJ2-7	CASSWELAGDYEQYF	TGTGCCAGCAGCTGGGAACTAGCGGGGGACTACGAGCAGTACTTC
-	-	TRBV27	TRBJ1-2	CASSPTGYGYTF	TGTGCCAGCAGCCCAACGGGATATGGCTACACCTTC
-	-	TRBV5-4	TRBJ2-1	CASSPDSSSYNEQFF	TGTGCCAGCAGCCCTGACTCGAGCTCCTACAATGAGCAGTTCTTC
-	-	TRBV7-3	TRBJ2-2	CASSPNLPSFGELFF	TGTGCCAGCAGCCCTAACCTCCCCTCCTTCGGGGAGCTGTTTTTT
-	-	TRBV27	TRBJ2-1	CASSWASFSYNEQFF	TGTGCCAGCAGTTGGGCTAGCTTCTCCTACAATGAGCAGTTCTTC
-	few	TRBV19	TRBJ2-6	CASSIRRARFSGANGLTF	TGTGCCAGTAGTATAAGGAGGGCCCGCTTCTCTGGGGCCAACGGCCTGACTTTC
-	few	TRBV7-9	TRBJ1-2	CASSQDSYGYTF	TGTGCCAGCAGCCAAGACAGCTATGGCTACACCTTC
-	-	TRBV29-1	TRBJ1-3	CSVQKRVGNTIYF	TGCAGCGTTCAAAAGAGAGTTGGAAACACCATATATTTT
-	-	TRBV5-6	TRBJ2-7	CASSSAGSANEQYF	TGTGCCAGCAGCTCCGCGGGAAGTGCCAACGAGCAGTACTTC
-	-	TRBV9	TRBJ2-1	CASSVGGPAYNEQFF	TGTGCCAGCAGCGTAGGAGGGCCCGCCTACAATGAGCAGTTCTTC